Sequencing of this T cell receptor (beta chain) was carried out in a study of CD4 and CD8 cells across lung adenocarcinoma regions. Germline V gene sequence: CDR1 MNHEY, CDR2 SVGAGI. The CDR3 is made up of 16 amino acids. J was trimmed by 2 bases and V by 2 bases; bases with no gene match: 3. TCRdb used MiXCR to reprocess the PCR reads, holding one entry per CDR3 protein. The sample has about 2,000 distinct CDR3 sequences, roughly 62% seen once. The sequencing sample was made of CD4+ T cells from the margin of a lung tumor. V and J are TRBV6-5 and TRBJ2-1, with 10 nucleotides matching TRBD2. The clonotype comes from a female donor with lung adenocarcinoma. The CD4 and CD8 labels of this study may be unreliable. For the CDR3, the DNA is TGTGCCAGCAGTTACGGACTAGCGGAGACCTACAATGAGCAGTTCTTC. It specifies CASSYGLAETYNEQFF.